Sequencing of this TCR beta chain was carried out in a study of T-cell memory formation after mild COVID-19. Study results and caveats: Clones contracting over day 15 to 85 were CD4/CD8 balanced, with later expanders leaning CD4+. Mostly located in CM and EM were contracting CD4+ clones, with contracting CD8+ clones located in EMRA.

This clonotype showed up just once. What it recognizes is unknown. With constant-segment primers, 5'RACE yielded cDNA libraries of TCR alpha and TCR beta that carried sample barcodes and UMIs. A single record per CDR3 protein comes from TCRdb applying MiXCR to the 5' RACE reads. The sample has approximately 580,000 distinct CDR3 sequences; about a fifth are singletons. The CDR3 has 13 residues. The V end lost 4 bases, the J end lost 0 bases, and 6 bases lay between the germline ends. Germline V gene data show CDR1 as SGHTA and CDR2 as FQGTGA. The clonotype comes from an adult woman who had mild COVID-19 (a few samples of this study predate the infection). Cell type and time point are not known. Sequencing was done on a sample of PBMCs or a T cell subset sorted from them (not recorded which). The gene calls are TRBV7-3 and TRBJ1-1; D gene uncertain. For the CDR3, the DNA is TGTGCCAGCAGCTCTGCCATGAACACTGAAGCTTTCTTT. Protein: CASSSAMNTEAFF.